The rows below give T cell receptor beta chains drawn from one sample of a study of somatic mutations in cytotoxic T cells in rheumatoid arthritis. Here immunoSEQ multiplex PCR was the method, and the copy in TCRdb shows in-frame clones only, minus some. This table has around 9,000 clones, under 80% appearing once. Sequenced input: CD8+ T cells sorted from blood. The origin of the receptors is an adult with rheumatoid arthritis. The CDR3 runs from the conserved cysteine through the conserved F or W.

TRBV2,TRBJ1-4,CASSGGREKLFF
TRBV2,TRBJ1-5,CASTGGPGTYSNQPQHF
TRBV14,TRBJ1-1,CASSKILNTEAFF
TRBV19,TRBJ2-1,CASSTTSGVYNEQFF
TRBV2,TRBJ2-7,CASSEEEENGGPYEQYF
TRBV6-6,TRBJ1-2,CASSSGQKLYGYTF
TRBV11-2,TRBJ1-2,CASDDSGGSYGYTF
TRBV7-6,TRBJ2-6,CASSPSNESQSRANVLTF
TRBV5-1,TRBJ2-1,CASSSPHSGVSYNEQFF
TRBV25-1,TRBJ2-3,CASSEGVRRLDTQYF
TRBV19,TRBJ1-5,CASSIDLQYSNQPQHF
TRBV7-2,TRBJ2-3,CASSTGQGTDTQYF
TRBV28,TRBJ2-5,CASSLPGPGGKTQYF
TRBV7-2,TRBJ2-1,CASGYGVGHNEQFF
TRBV13,TRBJ2-5,CASSGRGLAGAQETQYF
TRBV5-6,TRBJ2-7,CASSLGGQGWEQYF
TRBV4-1,TRBJ2-1,CASSQSTTGWDEQFF
TRBV7-3,TRBJ2-7,CASSLSLSPVYF
TRBV7-2,TRBJ1-5,CASSPRSGQGQPQHF
TRBV11-2,TRBJ2-2,CASSSWDSSNTGELFF
TRBV28,TRBJ1-2,CASRPLLGGTNYGYTF
TRBV6-5,TRBJ2-2,CASSYRETGELFF
TRBV6-5,TRBJ1-1,CASSYSGREAFF
TRBV6-5,TRBJ1-4,CASSLGGVEFF
TRBV29-1,TRBJ2-4,CSVEERGRGNIQYF
TRBV13,TRBJ2-7,CASSFRTAYEQYF
TRBV28,TRBJ1-1,CASSWGLLEAFF
TRBV9,TRBJ1-1,CASSVGSGRGTEAFF
TRBV29-1,TRBJ1-2,CSVEIGGTGYTF
TRBV7-3,TRBJ2-6,CASSLPGGDTFTSGANVLTF
TRBV6-5,TRBJ1-3,CASSYGTAGNTIYF
TRBV10-2,TRBJ2-1,CASSERGTHNEQFF
TRBV28,TRBJ2-7,CASSSQSTGLEQYF
TRBV6-6,TRBJ2-3,CASSTAVGTQYF
TRBV7-3,TRBJ1-1,CASSAPEAFF
TRBV11-2,TRBJ2-1,CASSPLVSALSSYNEQFF
TRBV6-1,TRBJ2-5,CASSEISGDQETQYF
TRBV2,TRBJ2-3,CASSDPRDSTDTQYF
TRBV6-5,TRBJ1-2,CASSPGPINYGYTF
TRBV5-8,TRBJ1-4,CASSLAGVEGKLFF
TRBV25-1,TRBJ1-4,CATAGGGWDEKLFF
TRBV9,TRBJ2-5,CASGDRAGSQETQYF
TRBV7-3,TRBJ1-6,CASSPKDRGANSPLHF
TRBV27,TRBJ1-5,CASSLSSFNQPQHF
TRBV5-6,TRBJ2-7,CASSGGTGNEQYF
TRBV11-3,TRBJ2-3,CASSQGLAADTQYF
TRBV9,TRBJ2-1,CASTLSKDSSYNEQFF
TRBV5-1,TRBJ2-3,CASSPGSSDTDTQYF
TRBV9,TRBJ2-3,CASSVGWGRSDTQYF
TRBV4-1,TRBJ2-7,CASSQEAQAYEQYF